This is a list of T cell receptor beta chains from one sample in a study of neurological immune-mediated disorders. TCRdb re-analysed the 5' RACE reads in MiXCR, keeping a single row per CDR3 protein. The table records under 90,000 distinct CDR3 sequences, roughly 10% of them present only once. The sample was PBMCs. The receptors come from a man aged 30-40 years in good health. The CDR3 runs from the conserved cysteine through the conserved F or W. The D gene is left open where the match is weak. Clone size is not always given. Where it is, it says once, few, many or a class for expanded clones.

TRBV12-3/TRBV12-4	TRBJ2-7	many	NA	CASSLQGISYEQYF	TGTGCCAGCAGTTTACAGGGTATTTCCTACGAGCAGTACTTC
TRBV3-1	TRBJ2-3	many	NA	CASSQKRSADTQYF	TGTGCCAGCAGCCAAAAGCGGAGCGCTGATACGCAGTATTTT
TRBV18	TRBJ1-2	NA	NA	CASSPGVGGYTF	TGTGCCAGCTCACCAGGGGTTGGTGGCTACACCTTC
TRBV20-1	TRBJ2-3	few	TRBD2	CSASNLAEASTDTQYF	TGCAGTGCTTCTAATCTAGCGGAAGCTAGCACAGATACGCAGTATTTT
TRBV11-2	TRBJ2-2	many	TRBD1	CASSLVGTAISNTGELFF	TGTGCCAGCAGCTTAGTCGGGACAGCCATTTCGAACACCGGGGAGCTGTTTTTT
TRBV7-2	TRBJ1-5	many	NA	CASSSQGRGQPQHF	TGTGCCAGCAGCTCACAGGGAAGGGGTCAGCCCCAGCATTTT
TRBV5-1	TRBJ2-1	many	TRBD2	CASSLSAGANEQFF	TGCGCCAGCAGCTTATCAGCGGGAGCGAATGAGCAGTTCTTC
TRBV12-3/TRBV12-4	TRBJ2-5	many	NA	CASTPLGGKTQYF	TGTGCCAGCACCCCATTGGGGGGAAAGACCCAGTACTTC
TRBV7-8	TRBJ2-7	many	TRBD1	CASSTEQGLGYF	TGTGCCAGCAGCACAGAACAGGGGTTAGGGTACTTC
TRBV5-1	TRBJ2-5	many	NA	CASSRGSQETQYF	TGCGCCAGCAGCCGGGGGAGCCAAGAGACCCAGTACTTC
TRBV7-9	TRBJ1-2	many	NA	CASSLKGNGYTF	TGTGCCAGCAGCTTAAAGGGGAATGGCTACACCTTC
TRBV7-6	TRBJ2-1	few	TRBD2	CASSFSPGTSDYNEQFF	TGTGCCAGCAGCTTCAGCCCCGGGACTAGCGACTACAATGAGCAGTTCTTC
TRBV25-1	TRBJ2-3	many	TRBD1	CASSEPGGNTQYF	TGTGCCAGCAGTGAGCCAGGGGGAAATACGCAGTATTTT
TRBV15	TRBJ2-7	many	TRBD2	CATSTPEGLAVGEQYF	TGTGCCACCAGCACCCCCGAGGGACTAGCGGTAGGCGAGCAGTACTTC
TRBV28	TRBJ2-7	NA	NA	CASSLGGYHEQYF	TGTGCCAGCAGTCTTGGGGGATACCACGAGCAGTACTTC
TRBV20-1	TRBJ2-7	many	TRBD2	CSARDPGTSFDEQYF	TGCAGTGCTAGAGATCCCGGGACTAGCTTCGACGAGCAGTACTTC
TRBV5-1	TRBJ2-1	once	NA	CASSLNGRRSYNEQFF	TGCGCCAGCAGCTTGAACGGGCGGAGATCCTACAATGAGCAGTTCTTC
TRBV5-1	TRBJ1-1	few	NA	CASSLGMNTEAFF	TGCGCCAGCAGCTTGGGTATGAACACTGAAGCTTTCTTT
TRBV9	TRBJ1-5	many	NA	CASSVDGFNQPQHF	TGTGCCAGCAGCGTAGATGGTTTCAATCAGCCCCAGCATTTT
TRBV5-1	TRBJ2-1	many	TRBD2	CASSPTSGLSYNEQFF	TGCGCCAGCAGCCCGACTAGCGGACTCTCTTACAATGAGCAGTTCTTC
TRBV29-1	TRBJ2-5	many	TRBD2	CSVEDSGTSPQETQYF	TGCAGCGTTGAAGACTCCGGGACTAGCCCTCAAGAGACCCAGTACTTC
TRBV20-1	TRBJ2-3	many	NA	CSAAPSGRGSPDTQYF	TGCAGTGCTGCTCCTAGCGGAAGGGGGTCCCCAGATACGCAGTATTTT
TRBV7-9	TRBJ2-1	many	NA	CASSLAPGSSYNEQFF	TGTGCCAGCAGCTTAGCTCCGGGGAGCTCCTACAATGAGCAGTTCTTC
TRBV25-1	TRBJ2-1	NA	NA	CASRTWASDCSYNEQFF	TGTGCCAGCAGGACCTGGGCTAGCGATTGCTCCTACAATGAGCAGTTCTTC
TRBV7-2	TRBJ2-7	many	TRBD2	CASSWRIGTSGSYEQYF	TGTGCCAGCAGCTGGAGGATAGGGACTAGCGGTTCGTACGAGCAGTACTTC
TRBV28	TRBJ2-7	many	TRBD1	CASRTGTGVGADYEQYF	TGTGCCAGCAGAACCGGGACAGGGGTGGGCGCGGACTACGAGCAGTACTTC
TRBV28	TRBJ2-5	few	NA	CASSFGGPTVTQYF	TGTGCCAGCAGTTTCGGAGGGCCCACGGTAACCCAGTACTTC
TRBV4-2	TRBJ1-3	NA	NA	CASSHPGEGFGNTIYF	TGTGCCAGCAGCCACCCCGGGGAGGGCTTCGGAAACACCATATATTTT
TRBV20-1	TRBJ1-6	few	NA	CSARFSAYNSPLHF	TGCAGTGCTAGATTCAGCGCCTATAATTCACCCCTCCACTTT
TRBV6-6	TRBJ1-1	many	NA	CASSYFRDAEAFF	TGTGCCAGCAGTTATTTTCGAGACGCTGAAGCTTTCTTT
TRBV4-2	TRBJ2-2	NA	NA	CASSPGEEANTGELVF	TGTGCCAGCAGCCCGGGGGAGGAGGCGAACACCGGGGAGCTGGTTTTT
TRBV7-2	TRBJ1-2	many	TRBD1	CASSMDRTDYGYTF	TGTGCCAGCAGCATGGACAGGACGGACTATGGCTACACCTTC
TRBV20-1	TRBJ2-3	many	TRBD1	CSARGQGDTQYF	TGCAGTGCTAGAGGACAGGGTGATACGCAGTATTTT
TRBV20-1	TRBJ2-2	many	NA	CSAREQGSGELFF	TGCAGTGCTAGGGAGCAGGGTTCCGGGGAGCTGTTTTTT
TRBV7-2	TRBJ1-4	many	NA	CASSLVVDVNEKLFF	TGTGCCAGCAGCTTAGTCGTAGACGTTAATGAAAAACTGTTTTTT
TRBV27	TRBJ2-7	many	NA	CASSLSGKGDRFYYEQYF	TGTGCCAGCAGTTTATCGGGTAAAGGAGACAGGTTTTACTACGAGCAGTACTTC
TRBV29-1	TRBJ1-1	many	NA	CSVEEHPEAFF	TGCAGCGTTGAAGAGCACCCCGAAGCTTTCTTT
TRBV12-3/TRBV12-4	TRBJ1-5	NA	TRBD1	CASSSSGTGGRGQPQHF	TGTGCCAGCAGTTCCTCCGGGACAGGGGGCCGCGGTCAGCCCCAGCATTTT
TRBV6-6	TRBJ1-3	many	NA	CASSYWGVGGSGNTIYF	TGTGCCAGCAGTTACTGGGGGGTAGGGGGCTCTGGAAACACCATATATTTT
TRBV6-1	TRBJ2-3	many	NA	CASTKSGPMADTQYF	TGTGCCAGCACCAAGTCGGGGCCAATGGCAGATACGCAGTATTTT
TRBV18	TRBJ1-1	few	NA	CASSPPSVLNTEAFF	TGTGCCAGCTCACCACCGAGCGTTTTGAACACTGAAGCTTTCTTT